A single TCR beta chain is shown here with its context. Its antigen is as yet unknown. V shed 7 bases and J shed 3 bases, with 12 bases lying between them. The germline CDR1 and CDR2 sequences are LNHDA and SQIVND (reference sequence). The CDR3 runs 14 residues. This entry comes from a study of T cell responses to AZD1222 COVID-19 vaccine. Study-wide points: No day 14 peak samples; only post-peak repertoires were characterized. In the spike-specific TCR repertoire, nearly half reportedly target unmutated variant regions.

Produced via immunoSEQ multiplex PCR; TCRdb's table is partial and in-frame only. This table has approximately 100,000 clones, more than 85% appearing once. The TCR sequence derives from an adult in good health. Here the sequenced sample was peripheral blood, taken on day 0 of AZD1222 vaccination. The V gene is TRBV19, the J gene TRBJ1-4; D remains unclear. The CDR3 loop reads CASTVGRANEKLFF. CDR3 DNA: TGTGCCAGTACCGTAGGGAGGGCTAATGAAAAACTGTTTTTT.